Listed below are T cell receptor beta chains from one sample, sequenced in a study of cytomegalovirus exposure and HLA in healthy donors. The method was immunoSEQ multiplex PCR; TCRdb's version includes in-frame clones alone and lacks a portion of them. The profile shows about 180,000 clones, about 80% of them singletons. Specimen: PBMCs. The receptors were sampled from a woman in her 30s in good health and CMV-seronegative. CDR3s include the opening cysteine and the closing phenylalanine or tryptophan. A D gene is named only where the DNA matches it firmly. Size is omitted from some rows. Given values are once, few, many or a class for expanded clones.

>TRBJ2-7|few|TRBV9|TRBD1
TGTGCCAGCAGCGTAGGAGGGACAGGGGTAAGCGAGCAGTACTTC
CASSVGGTGVSEQYF
>TRBJ2-7|.|TRBV28|.
TGTGCCAGCAGCACATTTCAGCGGTACGAGCAGTACTTC
CASSTFQRYEQYF
>TRBJ2-1|.|TRBV5-1|.
TGCGCCAGCAGCGGGAGCGGCAGCTCCTACAATGAGCAGTTCTTC
CASSGSGSSYNEQFF
>TRBJ2-1|.|TRBV5-1|.
TGCGCCAGCAGCGGTGCTAGCTCCTACAATGAGCAGTTCTTC
CASSGASSYNEQFF
>TRBJ1-4|.|TRBV25-1|.
TGTGCCAGCAGTGACCGTCAGACAGGAGCGGATGAAAAACTGTTTTTT
CASSDRQTGADEKLFF
>TRBJ2-3|.|TRBV7-2|.
TGTGCCAGCAGCTTAGTCAGAGATACGCAGTATTTT
CASSLVRDTQYF
>TRBJ1-4|.|TRBV4-2|TRBD1
TGTGCCAGCAGCCAAACTCCTACAGGGGGAGCTAATGAAAAACTGTTTTTT
CASSQTPTGGANEKLFF
>TRBJ1-1|.|TRBV6-5|.
TGTGCCACTTACCCCCTCCGGAGGAACACTGAAGCTTTCTTT
CATYPLRRNTEAFF
>TRBJ2-5|.|TRBV7-2|.
TGTGCCAGCAGCTTAGCGGGACTGCAACAAGAGACCCAGTACTTC
CASSLAGLQQETQYF
>TRBJ2-7|once|TRBV19|.
TGTGCCAGTAGTTCCCCCGACAGCTGGGAGCAGTACTTC
CASSSPDSWEQYF
>TRBJ2-4|.|TRBV5-4|TRBD1
TGTGCCAGCAGCTTGGGCCGGGACAGGGGAGGAAACAGTCAGTACTTC
CASSLGRDRGGNSQYF
>TRBJ2-2|.|TRBV28|.
TGTGCCAGCAGCTCTACCACCGGGGAGCTGTTTTTT
CASSSTTGELFF
>TRBJ2-3|.|TRBV30|TRBD2
TGTGCCTGGAGTGTCGCTAGCGGTACAGATACGCAGTATTTT
CAWSVASGTDTQYF
>TRBJ2-7|.|TRBV5-1|TRBD1
TGCGCCAGCACGACAGGGGATACCTACGAGCAGTACTTC
CASTTGDTYEQYF
>TRBJ2-1|once|TRBV11-2|.
TGTGCCAGCAGCTTTTCATCATACAATGAGCAGTTCTTC
CASSFSSYNEQFF
>TRBJ2-1|.|TRBV28|.
TGTGCCAGCAGTTTATACTCACGGGATGAGCAGTTCTTC
CASSLYSRDEQFF
>TRBJ2-2|.|TRBV7-9|.
TGTGCCAGCAGCTTAGGCAGGGACACCGGGGAGCTGTTTTTT
CASSLGRDTGELFF
>TRBJ2-5|.|TRBV6-4|.
.
CASSTSGGPINEQYF
>TRBJ2-6|.|TRBV19|.
TGTGCCAGTAGTTGGTCCGCAGAGTCTGGGGCCAACGGCCTGACTTTC
CASSWSAESGANGLTF
>TRBJ2-1|.|TRBV28|TRBD2
TGTGCCAGCCGAAGCGGGAGCTCCTACAATGAGCAGTTCTTC
CASRSGSSYNEQFF
>TRBJ2-1|.|TRBV6-6|.
TGTGCCAGCAGTTACCGATCTCGGGGGATGGACAATGAGCAGTTCTTC
CASSYRSRGMDNEQFF
>TRBJ1-2|.|TRBV30|.
TGTGCCTGGACCCCTGGCGGGACCCAAACTTCTGGCTACACCTTC
CAWTPGGTQTSGYTF
>TRBJ2-3|.|TRBV7-2|TRBD2
TGTGCCAGCAGCCCTAGCGGGGGGCCGGGCACAGATACGCAGTATTTT
CASSPSGGPGTDTQYF
>TRBJ1-1|few|TRBV6-5|.
TGTGCCAGTACAGGGAAGGGCCGCACAGGCACTGAAGCTTTCTTT
CASTGKGRTGTEAFF
>TRBJ1-5|.|TRBV5-1|.
TGCGCCAGCAGCTTGGATTACCAGGGGACGAGCAATCAGCCCCAGCATTTT
CASSLDYQGTSNQPQHF
>TRBJ1-1|.|TRBV7-9|.
TGTGCCAGCAGCTTAGAGGTGGGCGTAGGGGATCCGATGAACACTGAAGCTTTCTTT
CASSLEVGVGDPMNTEAFF
>TRBJ2-7|.|TRBV14|TRBD2
TGTGCCAGCAGCCAAGCCCTAGCGGGCCTCTACGAGCAGTACTTC
CASSQALAGLYEQYF
>TRBJ2-7|few|TRBV6-6|.
TGTGCCAGCAGGGGGTCTCAAGGGACTCGCATCTACGAGCAGTACTTC
CASRGSQGTRIYEQYF